The source of this TCR beta chain is a study of T cell changes during pregnancy in multiple sclerosis. Only in-frame clones appear in the TCRdb table, and some are missing; sequencing was by immunoSEQ multiplex PCR. The sample comprises tens of thousands of clones, roughly 93% of which are singletons, and more than 2.5% rests with the top ten. The J segment lost 5 bases and the V segment lost 0 bases, leaving 11 bases of the junction unmatched. Germline V gene sequence: CDR1 SGHRS, CDR2 YFSETQ. CDR3 length: 17 amino acids. Sequenced material: peripheral blood, taken in the second trimester of pregnancy. The chain joins TRBV5-1 to TRBJ2-7; TRBD1 matches 10 bases. This TCR was recovered from a female donor with multiple sclerosis, enrolled in a pregnancy study. CDR3 amino acids: CASSLEEVGTGDNEQYF. CDR3 nucleotide sequence: TGCGCCAGCAGCTTGGAAGAGGTCGGGACAGGGGATAACGAGCAGTACTTC.